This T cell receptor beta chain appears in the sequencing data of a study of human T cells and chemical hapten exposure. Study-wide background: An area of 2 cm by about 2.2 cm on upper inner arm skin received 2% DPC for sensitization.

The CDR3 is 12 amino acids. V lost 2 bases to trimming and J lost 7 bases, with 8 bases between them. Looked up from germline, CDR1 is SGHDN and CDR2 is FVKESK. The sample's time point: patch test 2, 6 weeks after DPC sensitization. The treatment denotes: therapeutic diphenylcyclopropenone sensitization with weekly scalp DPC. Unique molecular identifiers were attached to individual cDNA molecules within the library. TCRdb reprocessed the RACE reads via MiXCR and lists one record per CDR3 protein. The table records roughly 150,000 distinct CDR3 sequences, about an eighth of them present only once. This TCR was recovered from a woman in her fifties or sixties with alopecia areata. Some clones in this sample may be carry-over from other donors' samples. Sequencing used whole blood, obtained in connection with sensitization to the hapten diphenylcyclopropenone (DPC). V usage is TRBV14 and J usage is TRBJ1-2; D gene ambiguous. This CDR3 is CASSQRGLGYTF. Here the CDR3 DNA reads TGTGCCAGCAGCCAAAGAGGACTTGGCTACACCTTC.